This TCR beta chain was sequenced during a study of lymphopenia after photon versus proton radiotherapy. Study-wide results and limits: Oligoclonal CD8+ Temra expansion after nadir drove photon patients' diversity drop. Only patients who died were analyzed for survival; proton advantage is unproven. Larger post-nadir TCR diversity loss correlated inversely with survival in deceased patients. Proton therapy kept repertoires fairly stable, unlike photons, which gained effector/memory cells.

Comment on this clone: The antigen remains undetermined.

V gave up 1 base and J gave up 2 bases, with 11 bases separating them. The V gene's germline CDR1 is SEHNR and CDR2 FQNEAQ (reference sequence). CDR3 size: 15 residues. Generated by immunoSEQ multiplex PCR, the TCRdb table keeps only in-frame clones and is missing some. The profile shows about 26,000 clones, roughly nine tenths of them singletons. The sequence was collected from a woman aged 45-65 years with cholangiocarcinoma. V and J are TRBV7-9 and TRBJ2-5, with a possible D match to TRBD1 (5 bases). The sequenced sample was peripheral blood, obtained from a patient treated with photon-based radiotherapy. In nucleotides, the CDR3 is TGTGCCAGCAGCTTAGTGGGGCAGGTACAAGAGACCCAGTACTTC. Translation: CASSLVGQVQETQYF. The full variable domain, rest sourced from reference TRBV7-9 and TRBJ2-5, is DTGVSQNPRHKITKRGQNVTFRCDPISEHNRLYWYRQTLGQGPEFLTYFQNEAQLEKSRLLSDRFSAERPKGSFSTLEIQRTEQGDSAMYLCASSLVGQVQETQYFGPGTRLLVL.